This T cell receptor beta chain emerged from a study of T cell changes during pregnancy in multiple sclerosis. This table comes from immunoSEQ multiplex PCR, and its TCRdb copy is limited to in-frame clones, with some not included. The sample has about 85,000 clones; approximately 91% are singletons. The CDR3 is made up of 15 amino acids. V was pared by 4 bases and J by 3 bases, with 9 bases of the junction left unmatched. In germline, CDR1 is SGHNT, CDR2 YYREEE (reference sequence). The V call is TRBV5-4, the J call TRBJ2-7, with TRBD2 matching 8 bases. Sequenced here: peripheral blood, sampled in the first trimester of pregnancy. This TCR derives from a female donor with multiple sclerosis, enrolled in a pregnancy study. The DNA for the CDR3 is TGTGCCAGCAGCCTTAGCGGGACCTCAATCTACGAGCAGTACTTC. This sequence encodes CASSLSGTSIYEQYF.